The sequence of this TCR beta chain was determined in a study of vaccination and CD4 T cells after COVID-19. Study context: Stimulation of the cells used overlapping spike peptide pools from SARS-CoV-2 and from the common cold coronaviruses HCoV-NL63, HCoV-OC43 and HCoV-229E.

As to treatment: roughly nine-day PBMC culture with coronavirus spike peptide pools or control peptides (ViraFEST assay). The unexposed donor gave CD4+ T cells before the COVID-19 pandemic (2011-2018). Via ViraFEST, peptide pools expanded antigen-specific T cells before TCR sequencing. This clonotype was counted a few times. The antigen is undetermined. Broader study findings: A nonsignificant rise from approximately 21 to 38 was seen in the median number of SARS-CoV-2-reactive clonotypes.

This CDR3 spans 15 amino acids. The germline gives CDR1 LNHDA, CDR2 SQIVND (reference sequence). The ends lost 6 bases at V and 2 bases at J; junction bases unmatched: 9. The assay that was used to sequence DNA from cultured CD4+ T cells was the Oncomine TCR Beta short-read assay. TCRdb analysed the PCR reads with MiXCR anew, one entry per CDR3 protein. The sample holds approximately 5,700 distinct CDR3 sequences, 27% seen once. Sequenced material: CD4+ T cells from blood, cultured in vitro. The sequence derives from a human donor in good health. V usage is TRBV19 and J usage is TRBJ2-5; 7 nucleotides align to TRBD1. The CDR3 DNA sequence: TGTGCCAGTAGCTACGGGACAGTTCCTCAAGAGACCCAGTACTTC. Amino acid sequence: CASSYGTVPQETQYF.